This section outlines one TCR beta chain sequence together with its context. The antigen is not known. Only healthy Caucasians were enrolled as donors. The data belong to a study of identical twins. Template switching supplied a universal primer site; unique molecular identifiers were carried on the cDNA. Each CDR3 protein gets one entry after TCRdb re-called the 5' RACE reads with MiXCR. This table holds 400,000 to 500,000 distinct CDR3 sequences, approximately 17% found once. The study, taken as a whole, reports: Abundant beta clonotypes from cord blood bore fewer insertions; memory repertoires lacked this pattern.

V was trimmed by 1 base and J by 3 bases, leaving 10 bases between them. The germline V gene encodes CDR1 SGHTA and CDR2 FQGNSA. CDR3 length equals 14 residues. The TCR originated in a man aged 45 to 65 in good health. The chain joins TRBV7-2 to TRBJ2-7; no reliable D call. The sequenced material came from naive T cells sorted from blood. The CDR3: CASSLDSSLYEQYF. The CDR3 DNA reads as TGTGCCAGCAGCTTAGACTCATCGCTCTACGAGCAGTACTTC.